The 9 T cell receptor beta chains below all came from one sample that was sequenced in a study of memory CD4+ T cells and cytomegalovirus serostatus. Here immunoSEQ multiplex PCR was the method, and the copy in TCRdb shows in-frame clones only, minus some. The sample comprises some 65,000 clones, around three quarters of which are singletons, and almost 0.55% rests with the top ten. Single viable CD3+CD4+CD8-CD45RO+ cells were sorted as the memory CD4+ T cells. Sequencing was carried out using memory CD4+ T cells from blood. The receptors were sampled from an adult in good health and CMV-seronegative. Some clones in this sample may be carry-over from other donors' samples.

The chain is built from TRBV5-6 and TRBJ2-2; the match to TRBD1 covers 10 bases. The ends lost 4 bases at V and 4 bases at J; junction bases unmatched: 4. The germline CDR1 and CDR2 sequences are SGHDT and YYEEEE. The length of the CDR3 is 15 residues. This chain's CDR3 is CASSPRDRGTGELFF. CDR3 DNA: TGTGCCAGCAGCCCCCGGGACAGGGGCACCGGGGAGCTGTTTTTT.

CDR3 nucleotides: TGCGCCAGCAGCTTGGGACAGGGCAGCGAGCAGTACTTC. This encodes CASSLGQGSEQYF. The J gene is TRBJ2-7, the V gene TRBV5-1; TRBD1 aligns across 7 bases. CDR3 length equals 13 residues. With 0 bases clipped from V and 6 bases from J, the junction kept 3 bases outside the gene matches. Germline V CDR1 and CDR2: SGHRS, YFSETQ.

The V call is TRBV18, the J call TRBJ2-5; 8 bases map to TRBD1. CDR1 and CDR2 from the germline V gene are KGHSH and LQKENI. J lost 1 base, V lost 2 bases, and 3 bases had no gene match. The CDR3 runs 15 residues. CDR3 bases: TGTGCCAGCTCACCATCCGACAGGGGCCAAGAGACCCAGTACTTC. Protein sequence: CASSPSDRGQETQYF.

The V gene is TRBV29-1, the J gene TRBJ2-5, with D uncertain. V was cut by 6 bases and J by 5 bases, with 19 bases left in between. The CDR3 is 14 residues long. Germline CDR1 and CDR2: SQVTM and ANQGSEA. The CDR3 DNA follows: TGCAGCGTCGACCTCTCAAGGCAGGTGGAGACCCAGTACTTC. As protein: CSVDLSRQVETQYF.

V gene TRBV2 combines with J gene TRBJ2-5, with D maybe TRBD2 (6 bases). This CDR3 is built from 13 residues. Germline lookup yields CDR1 SNHLY and CDR2 FYNNEI. Trimming stripped 8 bases from V and 0 bases from J, with 10 bases between. The CDR3 reads CASVRGYQETQYF. The DNA for the CDR3 is TGTGCCAGCGTCCGGGGGTACCAAGAGACCCAGTACTTC.

This rearrangement joins TRBV6-1 to TRBJ2-7; D not certain. The length of the CDR3 is 15 residues. Germline CDR1 is MNHNS and CDR2 is SASEGT. Between the trimmed V and J ends, which lost 6 bases and 3 bases, there was a span of 18 bases. In DNA form, the CDR3 reads TGTGCCAGCAGAAGTATGGCACTACGGTTCTACGAGCAGTACTTC. Its translation: CASRSMALRFYEQYF.

The chain couples TRBV28 to TRBJ2-5; D is ambiguous. The CDR3 contains 15 residues. Trimming cost V 3 bases and J 3 bases, with 14 bases left between them. CDR1 is MDHEN and CDR2 is SYDVKM in the germline V gene. CDR3 coding DNA: TGTGCCAGCAGTTTCTCCATCTCTCGGGAAGAGACCCAGTACTTC. It specifies CASSFSISREETQYF.

This clone appeared a single time. The rearrangement joins TRBV10-3 to TRBJ2-7; tentative D call: TRBD2 (7 bases). V was cut by 6 bases and J by 4 bases, with 19 bases left in between. Per germline, CDR1 ENHRY and CDR2 SYGVKD. CDR3 size: 15 residues. CDR3 protein: CAISADSGGAYEQYF. The DNA of the CDR3 is TGTGCCATCAGCGCCGACAGTGGGGGGGCATACGAGCAGTACTTC.

The chain employs TRBV14 and TRBJ2-1; no definite D call. This CDR3 is built from 15 residues. V was cut by 4 bases and J by 6 bases, with 16 bases left in between. The V gene's germline CDR1 is SGHDN and CDR2 FVKESK. CDR3 nucleotide sequence: TGTGCCAGCAGCCCGACCCTGATTCGTGCCAATGAGCAGTTCTTC. It translates to CASSPTLIRANEQFF.